This T cell receptor beta chain is from a study of CD8 T cells in Susac syndrome. CDR3 length equals 15 residues. Germline V gene lookup returns CDR1 MNHEY and CDR2 SVGAGI. Losses at the gene ends were 5 bases for V and 3 bases for J; bases not matched to a gene: 8. Random hexamers primed reverse transcription of about 0.5 to 1 ug RNA. The CDR3 of TCR beta was amplified by immunoSEQ multiplex PCR across 54 Vbeta and 13 Jbeta. TCRdb re-derived calls from the immunoSEQ multiplex PCR reads in MiXCR, one entry per CDR3 protein. Of 130,000 or so distinct CDR3 sequences in the sample, 85% to 95% are singletons; the top ten hold around 0.11%. The multiple sclerosis control group consisted of treatment-naive patients whose relapsing-remitting disease, which was either stable or active, fulfilled revised McDonald criteria.

The TCR originated in a human donor with multiple sclerosis. J is TRBJ2-7 and V is TRBV6-5; TRBD2 matches at 9 bases. The sample comprised CD4+ T cells from PBMCs. The CDR3 DNA sequence: TGTGCCAGCAGTGGGGAGGTAGCGGGGGACTACGAGCAGTACTTC. Translating it yields CASSGEVAGDYEQYF.